This TCR beta chain was sequenced during a study of T cells in localized non-small cell lung cancer. The study, taken as a whole, reports: Analysis by sequencing included only one tumor region, so heterogeneity remains possible. The greatest T cell clonality was found in uninvolved adjacent lung (higher than in tumor).

This clone was seen only a few times. The antigen is not known. TCRdb keeps only in-frame clones here, not all; method: immunoSEQ multiplex PCR. In the table there are 1,500 to 2,000 clones, about 19% of which are singletons. Germline CDR1 is SGHDN and CDR2 is FVKESK. CDR3 length: 13 amino acids. V was clipped by 5 bases and J by 7 bases; unmatched bases: 7. The sample was lung tumor tissue, taken before any cancer treatment. The sequence was collected from a man between 35 and 75 years old with stage III lung adenocarcinoma. The V call is TRBV14, the J call TRBJ1-1; 7 bases agree with TRBD1. This CDR3 reads CASSNTGVVEAFF. The CDR3 DNA reads as TGTGCCAGCAGCAACACAGGGGTCGTTGAAGCTTTCTTT.